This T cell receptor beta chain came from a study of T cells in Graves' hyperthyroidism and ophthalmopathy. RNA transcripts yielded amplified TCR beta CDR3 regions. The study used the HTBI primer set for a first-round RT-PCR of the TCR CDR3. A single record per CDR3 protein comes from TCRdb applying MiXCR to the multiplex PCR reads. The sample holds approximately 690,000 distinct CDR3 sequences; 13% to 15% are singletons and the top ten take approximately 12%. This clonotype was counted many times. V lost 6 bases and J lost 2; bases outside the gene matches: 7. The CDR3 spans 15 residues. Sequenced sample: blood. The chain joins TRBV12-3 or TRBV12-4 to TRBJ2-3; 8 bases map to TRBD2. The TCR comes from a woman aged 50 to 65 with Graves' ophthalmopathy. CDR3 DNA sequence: TGTGCCAGCAGGGGAGCGGGAGTTTTCACAGATACGCAGTATTTT. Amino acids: CASRGAGVFTDTQYF.